The 17 T cell receptor beta chains in this list originate from one sample, sequenced in a study of OX40 agonist ivuxolimab in advanced cancers. The method was immunoSEQ multiplex PCR; TCRdb's version includes in-frame clones alone and lacks a portion of them. The data show around 65,000 clones, roughly nine tenths seen once. The input for sequencing was CD4+ or CD8+ T cells sorted from blood, taken in a trial of the OX40 agonist ivuxolimab. The receptors originated from an adult with an advanced solid tumor such as melanoma, head and neck, liver or kidney cancer.

V is TRBV20-1 and J is TRBJ1-3; D uncertain. The CDR3 loop spans 11 amino acids. Per the germline V gene, CDR1 is DFQATT and CDR2 is SNEGSKA (reference sequence). Trimming removed 5 bases at V and 2 bases at J, with 4 bases between. CDR3 bases: TGCAGTGCTCAACCTGGAAACACCATATATTTT. This translates into CSAQPGNTIYF.

This clone occurred a few times. V is TRBV27 and J is TRBJ1-5, with D possibly TRBD1 on 5 matching bases. Germline CDR1 and CDR2: MNHEY and SMNVEV (reference sequence). Trimming took 6 bases from V and 3 from J, leaving 9 bases between them. The CDR3 is 13 residues long. CDR3 region: CASRGAINQPQHF. The CDR3 nucleotides are TGTGCCAGCAGAGGGGCCATCAATCAGCCCCAGCATTTT.

The J gene is TRBJ2-7, the V gene TRBV5-5; 11 positions match TRBD2. The CDR3 has 19 residues. J lost 0 bases, V lost 0 bases, and 11 bases had no gene match. The germline CDR1 and CDR2 sequences are SGHKS and YYEKEE (reference sequence). In DNA form, the CDR3 reads TGTGCCAGCAGCTTGGAGGCGGGACTAGCGGTGCGCAGCTCCTACGAGCAGTACTTC. It is translated as CASSLEAGLAVRSSYEQYF. Based on the CDR3 plus reference TRBV5-5 and TRBJ2-7, the full variable domain is DAGVTQSPTHLIKTRGQQVTLRCSPISGHKSVSWYQQVLGQGPQFIFQYYEKEERGRGNFPDRFSARQFPNYSSELNVNALLLGDSALYLCASSLEAGLAVRSSYEQYFGPGTRLTVT.

The CDR3 DNA reads as TGTGCCAGCAGCTTGGGGCTCGACACCGGGGAGCTGTTTTTT. It specifies CASSLGLDTGELFF. This chain uses TRBV5-4 with TRBJ2-2; D call uncertain. Germline-derived CDR1 and CDR2 are SGHNT and YYREEE (reference sequence). This CDR3 has 14 amino acids. V gave up 0 bases and J gave up 3 bases, with 6 bases separating them.

This clone was seen a handful of times. V gene TRBV28 combines with J gene TRBJ2-7; the D call may be TRBD1 or TRBD2 (5 bases each). This CDR3 comprises 15 residues. The germline V gene encodes CDR1 MDHEN and CDR2 SYDVKM. Between the trimmed V and J ends, which lost 5 bases and 2 bases, there was a span of 16 bases. The CDR3 protein is CASSPEGYRTYEQYF. The CDR3 coding sequence is TGTGCCAGCAGTCCCGAGGGGTACAGGACCTACGAGCAGTACTTC.

This CDR3 reads CASSSSGLSYNEQFF. The CDR3 bases are TGCGCCAGCAGTTCTAGCGGGCTCTCCTACAATGAGCAGTTCTTC. This chain uses TRBV10-1 with TRBJ2-1; 8 bases match TRBD2. The V gene end was trimmed by 5 bases and the J gene end by 0 bases; junction bases not matched to a gene: 3. The CDR3 spans 15 residues. CDR1 WNHNN and CDR2 SYGVQD come from the germline V gene (reference sequence).

This chain connects TRBV2 to TRBJ1-6; possible D gene TRBD1, 5 bases. Trimming removed 8 bases from V and 8 bases from J, with 19 bases in between. Germline values: CDR1 SNHLY, CDR2 FYNNEI. The CDR3 has 15 residues. In DNA form, the CDR3 reads TGTGCCAGCGAACTCCCCCAGGGTCGGGATTCACCCCTCCACTTT. Translated: CASELPQGRDSPLHF.

The chain is built from TRBV7-6 and TRBJ1-2, with D possibly matching TRBD1 (6 bases). V was shortened by 1 base and J by 0 bases, with 18 bases between the two germline ends. CDR1 is SGHVS and CDR2 is FNYEAQ in the germline V gene. CDR3 size: 18 residues. CDR3 protein: CASSLDRYREATNYGYTF. CDR3 DNA: TGTGCCAGCAGCTTAGATAGGTACAGGGAAGCTACTAACTATGGCTACACCTTC.

The chain joins TRBV5-1 to TRBJ1-1, with D unclear. Germline V CDR1 and CDR2: SGHRS, YFSETQ. Trimming removed 0 bases from V and 4 bases from J, with 10 bases in between. CDR3 length: 14 amino acids. The CDR3 is CASSLVGGTTEAFF. Here the CDR3 DNA reads TGCGCCAGCAGCTTGGTAGGCGGAACCACTGAAGCTTTCTTT.

V is TRBV11-2 and J is TRBJ1-5; no definite D call. The CDR3 loop spans 15 amino acids. Trimming cost V 5 bases and J 0 bases, with 11 bases left between them. The germline CDR1 and CDR2 sequences are SGHAT and FQNNGV. The CDR3 coding sequence is TGTGCCAGCAGCCACCGTCGAGTTAGCAATCAGCCCCAGCATTTT. The encoded protein is CASSHRRVSNQPQHF.

V gene TRBV19 combines with J gene TRBJ1-2; 7 bases are shared with TRBD1. V dropped 3 bases and J dropped 0; count of bases not matched to a gene: 4. Germline V lookup: CDR1 LNHDA, CDR2 SQIVND (reference sequence). This CDR3 spans 15 amino acids. CDR3 protein: CASSMFGTANYGYTF. The CDR3 nucleotides read TGTGCCAGTAGTATGTTCGGGACAGCTAACTATGGCTACACCTTC.

The chain has TRBV4-1 and TRBJ2-2; 10 bases fit TRBD1. The CDR3 totals 14 residues. Germline V lookup: CDR1 MGHRA, CDR2 YSYEKL. Trimming at V came to 3 bases and at J to 6 bases, leaving 1 base not matched to a gene. CDR3 coding DNA: TGCGCCAGCAGCCATGGGACAGGGGCCGGGGAGCTGTTTTTT. It translates to CASSHGTGAGELFF.

The table lists this clone with a few counts. The gene calls are TRBV6-4 and TRBJ1-6; D is unclear. In germline, CDR1 is MRHNA, CDR2 SNTAGT. With 0 bases removed from V and 5 bases from J, the gap between germline ends came to 8 bases. The CDR3 is 15 residues long. CDR3 in DNA: TGTGCCAGCAGTGACTCTGGGATAGATAATTCACCCCTCCACTTT. The encoded protein is CASSDSGIDNSPLHF.

This clone has a single count. The J gene is TRBJ2-1, the V gene TRBV27; the D gene could be TRBD1 or TRBD2 (5 bases each). The CDR3 has 12 amino acids. Per the germline V gene, CDR1 is MNHEY and CDR2 is SMNVEV (reference sequence). Trimming took off 8 bases at V and 5 bases at J, with 10 bases between the two ends. CDR3 protein: CASGDGHNEQFF. The DNA for the CDR3 is TGTGCCAGCGGGGACGGGCACAATGAGCAGTTCTTC.

The chain recombines TRBV28 with TRBJ1-5; perhaps TRBD1 as D (6 bases). The V and J ends lost 1 base and 6 bases respectively, with 10 bases between them. The V gene's germline CDR1 is MDHEN and CDR2 SYDVKM. This CDR3 is built from 14 residues. The CDR3 here is CASSLSGTTQPQHF. In nucleotides, the CDR3 is TGTGCCAGCAGTTTATCCGGGACAACTCAGCCCCAGCATTTT.

The rearrangement uses TRBV9 and TRBJ2-1; TRBD2 agrees at 14 bases. CDR1 and CDR2 (germline): SGDLS, YYNGEE. V trimming: 3 bases; J trimming: 8 bases; junction bases outside the gene matches: 7. This CDR3 has 16 residues. Here the CDR3 reads CASSGRRTSGGYEQFF. The CDR3 region has the DNA TGTGCCAGCAGCGGCCGTCGGACTAGCGGGGGGTATGAGCAGTTCTTC.

The CDR3 DNA is TGTGCCAGCAGTTTTGCGGGGGGGATACAAGAGACCCAGTACTTC. Translating gives CASSFAGGIQETQYF. This chain connects TRBV6-5 to TRBJ2-5, with 9 bases lining up with TRBD2. Germline assignment: CDR1 MNHEY and CDR2 SVGAGI. The CDR3 is made up of 15 amino acids. The trim removed 4 bases at V and 2 bases at J, leaving 5 bases unmatched.